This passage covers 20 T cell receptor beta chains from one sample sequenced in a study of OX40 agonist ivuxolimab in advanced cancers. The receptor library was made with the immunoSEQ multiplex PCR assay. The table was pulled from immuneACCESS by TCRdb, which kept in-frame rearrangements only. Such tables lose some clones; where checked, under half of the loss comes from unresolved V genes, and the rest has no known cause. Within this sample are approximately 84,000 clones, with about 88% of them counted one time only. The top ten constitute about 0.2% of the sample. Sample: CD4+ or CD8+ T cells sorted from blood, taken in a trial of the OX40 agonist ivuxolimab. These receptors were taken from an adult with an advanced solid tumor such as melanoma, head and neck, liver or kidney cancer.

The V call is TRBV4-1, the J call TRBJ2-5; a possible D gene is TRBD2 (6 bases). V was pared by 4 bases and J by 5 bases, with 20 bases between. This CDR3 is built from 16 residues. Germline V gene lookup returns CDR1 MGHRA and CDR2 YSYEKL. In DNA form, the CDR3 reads TGCGCCAGCAGCCCCGGGACTGGGGTGGCGGGGGAGACCCAGTACTTC. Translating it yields CASSPGTGVAGETQYF.

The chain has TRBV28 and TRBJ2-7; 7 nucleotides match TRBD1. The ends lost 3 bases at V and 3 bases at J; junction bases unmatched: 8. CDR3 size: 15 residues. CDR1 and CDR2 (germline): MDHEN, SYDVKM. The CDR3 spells CASSFLGTDYYEQYF. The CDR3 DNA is TGTGCCAGCAGTTTCCTTGGGACAGATTACTACGAGCAGTACTTC.

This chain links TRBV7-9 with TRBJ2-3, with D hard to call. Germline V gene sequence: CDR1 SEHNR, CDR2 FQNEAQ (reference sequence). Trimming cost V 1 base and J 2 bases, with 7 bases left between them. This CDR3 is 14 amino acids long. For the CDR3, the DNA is TGTGCCAGCAGCTTAGGGATAAACACAGATACGCAGTATTTT. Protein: CASSLGINTDTQYF.

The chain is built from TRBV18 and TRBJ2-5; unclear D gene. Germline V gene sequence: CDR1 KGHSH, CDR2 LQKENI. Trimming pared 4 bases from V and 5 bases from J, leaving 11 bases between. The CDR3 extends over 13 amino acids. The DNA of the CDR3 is TGTGCCAGCTCACGAGAGAACGCCGAGACCCAGTACTTC. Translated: CASSRENAETQYF.

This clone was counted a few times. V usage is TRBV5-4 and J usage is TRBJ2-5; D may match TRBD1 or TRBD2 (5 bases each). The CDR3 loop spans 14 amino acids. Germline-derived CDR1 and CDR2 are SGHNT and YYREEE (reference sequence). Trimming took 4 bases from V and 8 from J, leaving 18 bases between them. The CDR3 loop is CASSTRDGGQTQYF. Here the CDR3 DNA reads TGTGCCAGCAGCACCCGGGACGGCGGGCAAACCCAGTACTTC.

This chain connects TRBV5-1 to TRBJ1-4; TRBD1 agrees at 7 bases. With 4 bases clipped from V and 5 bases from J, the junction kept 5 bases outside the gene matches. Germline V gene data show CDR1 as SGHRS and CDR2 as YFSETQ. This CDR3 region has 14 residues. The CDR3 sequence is CASSAGTENEKLFF. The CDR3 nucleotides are TGCGCCAGCAGCGCCGGGACAGAGAATGAAAAACTGTTTTTT.

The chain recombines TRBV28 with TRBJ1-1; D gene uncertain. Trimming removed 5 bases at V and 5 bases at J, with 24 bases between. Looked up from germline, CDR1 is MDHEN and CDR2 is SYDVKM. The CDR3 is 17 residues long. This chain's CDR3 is CASSILTDRFRQTEAFF. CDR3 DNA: TGTGCCAGCAGTATACTTACCGACCGGTTCCGTCAAACTGAAGCTTTCTTT.

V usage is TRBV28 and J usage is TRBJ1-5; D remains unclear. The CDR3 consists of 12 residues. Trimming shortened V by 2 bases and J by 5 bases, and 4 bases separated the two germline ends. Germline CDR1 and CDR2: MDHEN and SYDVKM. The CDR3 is CASSLQYQPQHF. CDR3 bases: TGTGCCAGCAGTTTACAATATCAGCCCCAGCATTTT.

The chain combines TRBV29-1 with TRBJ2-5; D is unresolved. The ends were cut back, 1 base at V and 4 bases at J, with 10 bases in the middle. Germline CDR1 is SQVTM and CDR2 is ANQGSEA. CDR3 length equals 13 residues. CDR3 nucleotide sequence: TGCAGCGTTGAAGTCGGCCGTAGAGAGACCCAGTACTTC. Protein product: CSVEVGRRETQYF. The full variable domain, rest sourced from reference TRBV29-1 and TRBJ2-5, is SAVISQKPSRDICQRGTSLTIQCQVDSQVTMMFWYRQQPGQSLTLIATANQGSEATYESGFVIDKFPISRPNLTFSTLTVSNMSPEDSSIYLCSVEVGRRETQYFGPGTRLLVL.

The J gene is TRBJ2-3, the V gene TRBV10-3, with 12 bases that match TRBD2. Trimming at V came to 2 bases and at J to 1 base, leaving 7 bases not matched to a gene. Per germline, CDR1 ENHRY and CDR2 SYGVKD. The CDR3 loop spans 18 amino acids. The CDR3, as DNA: TGTGCCATCAGTGAGACCACTCGACTAGCGGGGGGCACAGATACGCAGTATTTT. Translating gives CAISETTRLAGGTDTQYF.

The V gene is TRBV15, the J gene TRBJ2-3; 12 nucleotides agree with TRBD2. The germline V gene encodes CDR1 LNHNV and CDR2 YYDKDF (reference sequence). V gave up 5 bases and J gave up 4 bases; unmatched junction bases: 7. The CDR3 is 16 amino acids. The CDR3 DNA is TGTGCCACCAGCCTTCCTAGCGGGAGGGCCTCAGATACGCAGTATTTT. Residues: CATSLPSGRASDTQYF.

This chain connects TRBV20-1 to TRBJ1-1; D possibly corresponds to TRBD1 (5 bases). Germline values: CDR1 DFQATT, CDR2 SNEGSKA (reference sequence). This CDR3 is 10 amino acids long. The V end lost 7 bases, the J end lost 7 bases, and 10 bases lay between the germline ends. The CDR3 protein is CSVRQIEAFF. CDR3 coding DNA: TGCAGTGTTCGACAGATTGAAGCTTTCTTT.

The CDR3 spells CASSHQWADTQYF. The DNA for the CDR3 is TGCGCCAGCAGCCACCAATGGGCCGATACGCAGTATTTT. The chain links TRBV4-3 to TRBJ2-3; D not resolved. This CDR3 spans 13 amino acids. Per germline, CDR1 LGHNA and CDR2 YSLEER. V lost 3 bases and J 6 bases, leaving 10 bases between the germline ends.

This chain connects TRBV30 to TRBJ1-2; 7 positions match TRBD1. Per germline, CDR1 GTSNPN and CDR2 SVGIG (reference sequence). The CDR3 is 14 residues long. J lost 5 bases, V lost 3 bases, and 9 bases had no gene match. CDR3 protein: CAWRDDRVWYGYTF. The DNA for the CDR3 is TGTGCCTGGAGGGATGACAGGGTGTGGTATGGCTACACCTTC.

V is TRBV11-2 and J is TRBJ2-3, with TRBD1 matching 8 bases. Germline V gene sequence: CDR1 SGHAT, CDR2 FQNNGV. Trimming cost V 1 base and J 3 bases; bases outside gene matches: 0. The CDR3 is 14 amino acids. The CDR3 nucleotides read TGTGCCAGCAGCTTAGGACAGGGGACAGATACGCAGTATTTT. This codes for CASSLGQGTDTQYF.

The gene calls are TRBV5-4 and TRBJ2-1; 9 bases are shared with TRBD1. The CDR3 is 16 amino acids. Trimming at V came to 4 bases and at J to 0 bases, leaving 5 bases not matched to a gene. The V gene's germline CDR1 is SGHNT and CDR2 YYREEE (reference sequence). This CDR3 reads CASSGGTGSSYNEQFF. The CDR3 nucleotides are TGTGCCAGCAGCGGGGGGACAGGGAGCTCCTACAATGAGCAGTTCTTC.

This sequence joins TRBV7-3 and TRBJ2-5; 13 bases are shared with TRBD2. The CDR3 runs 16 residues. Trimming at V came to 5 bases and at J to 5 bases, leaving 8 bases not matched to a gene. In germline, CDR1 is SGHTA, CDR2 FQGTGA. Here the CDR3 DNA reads TGTGCCAGCAGCCGAACTCCGGGACTAGCGGGGGAGACCCAGTACTTC. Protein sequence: CASSRTPGLAGETQYF.

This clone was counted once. The DNA for the CDR3 is TGTGCCAGCAGCGAACAGGGGTTCTATGGCTACACCTTC. Encoded protein: CASSEQGFYGYTF. The chain is built from TRBV2 and TRBJ1-2; 7 nucleotides line up with TRBD1. The CDR3 sequence is 13 residues long. Germline lookup yields CDR1 SNHLY and CDR2 FYNNEI. V trimming: 6 bases; J trimming: 4 bases; junction bases outside the gene matches: 5.

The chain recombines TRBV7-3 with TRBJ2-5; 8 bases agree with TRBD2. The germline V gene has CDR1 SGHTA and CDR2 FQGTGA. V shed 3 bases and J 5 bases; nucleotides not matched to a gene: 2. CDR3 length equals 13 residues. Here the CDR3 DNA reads TGTGCCAGCAGCTTTAGCGGGACTGAGACCCAGTACTTC. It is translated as CASSFSGTETQYF.

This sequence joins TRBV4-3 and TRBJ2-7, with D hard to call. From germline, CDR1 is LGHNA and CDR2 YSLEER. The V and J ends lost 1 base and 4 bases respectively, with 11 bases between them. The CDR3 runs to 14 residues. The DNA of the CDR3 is TGCGCCAGCAGCCAAGGACCCCCACCGTACGAGCAGTACTTC. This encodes CASSQGPPPYEQYF.